These 18 T cell receptor beta chains share one sample of origin, sequenced in a study of identifying expanded T cells in peripheral blood (dated by TCRdb to the late 2010s). The library was prepared using the immunoSEQ multiplex PCR assay. The immuneACCESS repertoire file appears here via TCRdb, limited to in-frame rearrangements. These files lack a portion of the clones; in checked studies, under half of the deficit traces to unresolved V genes, and the cause of the others is not known. A total of some 80,000 clones appear in this sample, over 85% of them only once. The ten most abundant clones make up about 7% of the sample. The sequenced sample consisted of blood. Receptor source: a person aged 18-69 years in good health.

The rearrangement links TRBV18 to TRBJ2-1, with 9 nucleotides matching TRBD1. The CDR3 covers 15 residues. Looked up from germline, CDR1 is KGHSH and CDR2 is LQKENI. With V trimmed by 3 bases and J by 6 bases, 6 bases remained unmatched. CDR3 sequence: CASSPGGQGGNEQFF. The DNA for the CDR3 is TGTGCCAGCTCACCGGGGGGACAGGGCGGCAATGAGCAGTTCTTC.

This chain uses TRBV27 with TRBJ2-2, with D tentatively TRBD1 (8 bases). The CDR3 is 18 residues long. Germline assignment: CDR1 MNHEY and CDR2 SMNVEV (reference sequence). V was cut by 4 bases and J by 3 bases, with 21 bases left in between. CDR3 in amino acids: CASSSTTNRGGHTGELFF. CDR3 coding DNA: TGTGCCAGCAGTTCCACGACCAACAGGGGGGGACACACCGGGGAGCTGTTTTTT.

The rearrangement joins TRBV10-1 to TRBJ2-3, with D tentatively TRBD1 (6 bases). Germline V gives CDR1 WNHNN, CDR2 SYGVQD (reference sequence). The CDR3 runs to 15 residues. Trimming took off 4 bases at V and 1 base at J, with 12 bases between the two ends. This CDR3 reads CASSAGVAGTDTQYF. For the CDR3, the DNA is TGCGCCAGCAGTGCAGGGGTGGCGGGCACAGATACGCAGTATTTT.

This sequence joins TRBV29-1 and TRBJ2-3; 11 bases align to TRBD2. This CDR3 comprises 14 residues. Losses at the gene ends were 7 bases for V and 7 bases for J; bases not matched to a gene: 10. The germline gives CDR1 SQVTM, CDR2 ANQGSEA. CDR3 sequence (DNA): TGCAGCGGGGTCCCTAGCGGGGGGTGGAATACGCAGTATTTT. Its protein product is CSGVPSGGWNTQYF.

The chain uses TRBV19 and TRBJ2-7; D not certain. CDR3 length: 13 residues. Trimming pared 3 bases from V and 1 base from J, leaving 7 bases between. Germline CDR1 reads LNHDA; CDR2 reads SQIVND (reference sequence). The CDR3 region is CASSIGLSYEQYF. CDR3 bases: TGTGCCAGTAGTATTGGGCTGTCCTACGAGCAGTACTTC.

The table lists this clone with a count of one. The chain links TRBV10-2 to TRBJ2-7; 7 positions match TRBD1. CDR3 size: 14 residues. Germline lookup yields CDR1 WSHSY and CDR2 SAAADI. J gave up 3 bases and V 10 bases, and 12 bases lay outside the gene matches. In DNA form, the CDR3 reads TGCGCCACCTCAAAGGGGGCAGGGAACTACGAGCAGTACTTC. This gives the protein CATSKGAGNYEQYF.

The chain combines TRBV6-5 with TRBJ2-7; D might be TRBD2 (5 bases). V dropped 0 bases and J dropped 7 bases, with 13 bases sitting between them. From germline, CDR1 is MNHEY and CDR2 SVGAGI. The CDR3 spans 14 residues. CDR3 sequence (DNA): TGTGCCAGCAGTTACTCGAACGGAGGACGGGAGCAGTACTTC. Its translation is CASSYSNGGREQYF.

The J gene is TRBJ1-5, the V gene TRBV10-2, with D unclear. The V and J ends lost 2 bases and 5 bases respectively, with 4 bases between them. Germline V gene lookup returns CDR1 WSHSY and CDR2 SAAADI. CDR3 length: 12 residues. CDR3 region: CASSESYQPQHF. In nucleotides, the CDR3 is TGCGCCAGCAGTGAGAGTTATCAGCCCCAGCATTTT.

The chain uses TRBV9 and TRBJ2-3; TRBD2 agrees at 10 bases. J gave up 0 bases and V 3 bases, and 7 bases lay outside the gene matches. There are 17 residues in the CDR3. Germline lookup yields CDR1 SGDLS and CDR2 YYNGEE. Written as DNA, the CDR3 is TGTGCCAGCAGCGAGGCTAGCGGGGGAGCTAGCACAGATACGCAGTATTTT. The encoded protein is CASSEASGGASTDTQYF.

The CDR3 DNA sequence: TGTGCCAGCAGCACAGATCAGGGGGCCGGGACCGGGGAGCTGTTTTTT. The encoded protein is CASSTDQGAGTGELFF. The chain joins TRBV9 to TRBJ2-2; TRBD1 agrees at 8 bases. Germline assignment: CDR1 SGDLS and CDR2 YYNGEE. J was trimmed by 5 bases and V by 4 bases; bases with no gene match: 10. CDR3 size: 16 residues.

The V and J genes are TRBV9 and TRBJ2-3, with D perhaps matching TRBD1 or TRBD2 (5 bases each). The V end lost 0 bases, the J end lost 1 base, and 12 bases lay between the germline ends. CDR3 length equals 16 residues. Germline values: CDR1 SGDLS, CDR2 YYNGEE. The CDR3 is CASSVGGTTGTDTQYF. The CDR3 coding sequence is TGTGCCAGCAGCGTAGGTGGGACCACGGGCACAGATACGCAGTATTTT.

The chain employs TRBV5-1 and TRBJ1-2; weak D call: TRBD1 (6 bases). V was shortened by 0 bases and J by 3 bases, with 9 bases between the two germline ends. This CDR3 spans 14 amino acids. From germline, CDR1 is SGHRS and CDR2 YFSETQ. The CDR3 nucleotides are TGCGCCAGCAGCTTGGGACAGGACCACTATGGCTACACCTTC. Amino acids: CASSLGQDHYGYTF.

The sample holds one count of this clone. The chain combines TRBV4-3 with TRBJ1-1, with TRBD1 matching 7 bases. Unmatched junction bases numbered 6, after V lost 2 bases and J lost 0 bases. CDR1 LGHNA and CDR2 YSLEER come from the germline V gene. This CDR3 spans 16 amino acids. CDR3 sequence reads: CASSQRGDSMNTEAFF. DNA of the CDR3: TGCGCCAGCAGCCAAAGGGGGGACAGCATGAACACTGAAGCTTTCTTT.

This chain connects TRBV7-9 to TRBJ2-1, with 9 bases lining up with TRBD1. The CDR3 runs to 16 residues. The V segment lost 4 bases and the J segment 8 bases; nucleotides outside the gene matches: 12. Germline CDR1 reads SEHNR; CDR2 reads FQNEAQ (reference sequence). The CDR3 sequence: CASSSSDRGTRDEQFF. CDR3 nucleotides: TGTGCCAGCAGCTCCTCGGACAGGGGCACTCGGGATGAGCAGTTCTTC.

The gene calls are TRBV6-1 and TRBJ1-2, with no clear D. Trimming cost V 8 bases and J 8 bases, with 12 bases left between them. The germline V gene has CDR1 MNHNS and CDR2 SASEGT. The CDR3 contains 11 residues. The CDR3 here is CASRVAVGYTF. CDR3 bases: TGTGCCAGCCGCGTCGCAGTGGGCTACACCTTC.

The rearrangement links TRBV5-4 to TRBJ1-4; TRBD1 might be the D (5 bases). Trimming left V 3 bases short and J 4 bases short, with 13 bases between. The CDR3 extends over 15 amino acids. Germline lookup yields CDR1 SGHNT and CDR2 YYREEE (reference sequence). The CDR3 coding sequence is TGTGCCAGCAGCTCCCAGACAGCTAGTAATGAAAAACTGTTTTTT. This encodes CASSSQTASNEKLFF.

The chain has TRBV11-2 and TRBJ2-4; 9 positions agree with TRBD2. The CDR3 covers 14 residues. V gave up 4 bases and J gave up 12 bases; unmatched junction bases: 10. CDR1 is SGHAT and CDR2 is FQNNGV in the germline V gene. The CDR3 loop reads CASSSIGGGRGQYF. CDR3 sequence (DNA): TGTGCCAGCAGCTCCATCGGGGGCGGGAGGGGTCAGTACTTC.

In its sample, this clone was seen once. The chain is built from TRBV2 and TRBJ1-2; D is perhaps TRBD1 (6 bases). The CDR3 has 15 residues. CDR1 and CDR2 (germline): SNHLY, FYNNEI. Trimming took off 0 bases at V and 9 bases at J, with 17 bases between the two ends. The CDR3 DNA follows: TGTGCCAGCAGTGAAGCGGGGGCGCGAAGGTTAAGCTACACCTTC. Protein: CASSEAGARRLSYTF.